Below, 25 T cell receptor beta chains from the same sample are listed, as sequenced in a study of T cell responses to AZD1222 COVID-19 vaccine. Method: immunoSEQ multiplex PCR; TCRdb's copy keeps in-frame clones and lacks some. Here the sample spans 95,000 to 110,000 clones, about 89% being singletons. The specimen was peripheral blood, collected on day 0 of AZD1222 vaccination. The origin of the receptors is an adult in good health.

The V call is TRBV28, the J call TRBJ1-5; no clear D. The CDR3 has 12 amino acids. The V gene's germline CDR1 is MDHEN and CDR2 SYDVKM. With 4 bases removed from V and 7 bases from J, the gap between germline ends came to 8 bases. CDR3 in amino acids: CASSWGGQPQHF. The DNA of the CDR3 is TGTGCCAGCAGTTGGGGAGGGCAGCCCCAGCATTTT.

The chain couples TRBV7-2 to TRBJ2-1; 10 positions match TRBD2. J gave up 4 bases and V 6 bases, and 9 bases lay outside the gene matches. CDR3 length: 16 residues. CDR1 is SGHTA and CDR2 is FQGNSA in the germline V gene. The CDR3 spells CASSSTSGAQYNEQFF. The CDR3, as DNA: TGTGCCAGCAGTTCAACTAGCGGGGCTCAATACAATGAGCAGTTCTTC. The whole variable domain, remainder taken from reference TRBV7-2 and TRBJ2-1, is GAGVSQSPSNKVTEKGKDVELRCDPISGHTALYWYRQSLGQGLEFLIYFQGNSAPDKSGLPSDRFSAERTGGSVSTLTIQRTQQEDSAVYLCASSSTSGAQYNEQFFGPGTRLTVL.

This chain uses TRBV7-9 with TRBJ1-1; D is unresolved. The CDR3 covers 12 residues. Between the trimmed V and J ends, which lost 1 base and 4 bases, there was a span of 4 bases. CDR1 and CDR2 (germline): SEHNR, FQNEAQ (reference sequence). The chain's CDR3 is CASSLEATEAFF. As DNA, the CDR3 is TGTGCCAGCAGCTTAGAGGCCACTGAAGCTTTCTTT.

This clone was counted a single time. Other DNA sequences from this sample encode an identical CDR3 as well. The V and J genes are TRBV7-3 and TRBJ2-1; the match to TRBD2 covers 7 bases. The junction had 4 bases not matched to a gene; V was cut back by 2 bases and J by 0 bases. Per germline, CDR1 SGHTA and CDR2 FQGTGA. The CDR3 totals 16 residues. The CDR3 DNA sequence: TGTGCCAGCAGCTTACTGGGAGGGAGCTCCTACAATGAGCAGTTCTTC. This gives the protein CASSLLGGSSYNEQFF.

DNA of the CDR3: TGCAGCGTTGAACGACAGTTAATGAACACTGAAGCTTTCTTT. As protein: CSVERQLMNTEAFF. The chain uses TRBV29-1 and TRBJ1-1, with D possibly being TRBD1 (5 bases). Looked up from germline, CDR1 is SQVTM and CDR2 is ANQGSEA. The length of the CDR3 is 14 residues. Trimming shortened V by 2 bases and J by 0 bases, and 10 bases separated the two germline ends.

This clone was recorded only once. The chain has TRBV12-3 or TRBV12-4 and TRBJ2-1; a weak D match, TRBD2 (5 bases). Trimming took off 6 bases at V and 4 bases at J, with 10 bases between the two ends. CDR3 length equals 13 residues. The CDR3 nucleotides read TGTGCCAGCAGCTATACTAGATACAATGAGCAGTTCTTC. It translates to CASSYTRYNEQFF.

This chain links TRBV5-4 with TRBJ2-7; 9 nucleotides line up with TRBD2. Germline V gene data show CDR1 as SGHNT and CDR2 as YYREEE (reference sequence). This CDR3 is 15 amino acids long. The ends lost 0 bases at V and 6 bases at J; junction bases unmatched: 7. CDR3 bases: TGTGCCAGCAGCTTGGTTGGCGCGGGAGGGCCCGAGCAGTACTTC. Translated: CASSLVGAGGPEQYF.

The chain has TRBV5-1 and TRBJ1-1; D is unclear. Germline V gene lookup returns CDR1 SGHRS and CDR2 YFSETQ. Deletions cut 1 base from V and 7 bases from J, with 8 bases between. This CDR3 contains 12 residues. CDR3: CASSLPSLEAFF. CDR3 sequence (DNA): TGCGCCAGCAGCTTGCCCAGCCTTGAAGCTTTCTTT.

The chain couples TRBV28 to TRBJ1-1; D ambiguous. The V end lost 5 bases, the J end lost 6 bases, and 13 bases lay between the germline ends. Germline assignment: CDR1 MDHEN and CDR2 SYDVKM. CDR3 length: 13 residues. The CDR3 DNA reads TGTGCCAGCAGTCCCGTCCCCTACGCTGAAGCTTTCTTT. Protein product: CASSPVPYAEAFF. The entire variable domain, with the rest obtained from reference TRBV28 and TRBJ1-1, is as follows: DVKVTQSSRYLVKRTGEKVFLECVQDMDHENMFWYRQDPGLGLRLIYFSYDVKMKEKGDIPEGYSVSREKKERFSLILESASTNQTSMYLCASSPVPYAEAFFGQGTRLTVV.

The CDR3 region is CASSLRRGRNEKLFF. The CDR3 nucleotides are TGTGCCAGCAGTTTAAGAAGGGGGCGGAACGAAAAACTGTTTTTT. The gene calls are TRBV27 and TRBJ1-4; 7 positions match TRBD1. CDR3 length: 15 residues. CDR1 is MNHEY, CDR2 SMNVEV, per germline (reference sequence). Trimming took 2 bases from V and 8 from J; bases not matched to a gene: 8.

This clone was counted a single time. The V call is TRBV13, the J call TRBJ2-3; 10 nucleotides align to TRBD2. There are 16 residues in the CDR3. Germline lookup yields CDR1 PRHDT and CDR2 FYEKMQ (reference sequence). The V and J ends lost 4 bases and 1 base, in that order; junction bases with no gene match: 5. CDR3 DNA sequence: TGTGCCAGCAGCTCCCTAGCGGGAGTTGGCACAGATACGCAGTATTTT. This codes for CASSSLAGVGTDTQYF.

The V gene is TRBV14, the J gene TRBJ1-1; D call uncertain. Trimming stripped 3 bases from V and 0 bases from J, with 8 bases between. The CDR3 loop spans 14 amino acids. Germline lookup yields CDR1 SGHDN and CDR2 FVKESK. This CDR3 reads CASSHRSLNTEAFF. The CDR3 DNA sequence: TGTGCCAGCAGCCATCGAAGTTTGAACACTGAAGCTTTCTTT.

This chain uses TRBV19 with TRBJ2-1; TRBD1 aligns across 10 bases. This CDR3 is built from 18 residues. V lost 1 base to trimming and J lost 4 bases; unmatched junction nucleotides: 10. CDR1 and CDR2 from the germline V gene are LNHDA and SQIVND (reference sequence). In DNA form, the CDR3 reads TGTGCCAGTAGTATAGGGCGGGGACAGGGGCGATCTTACAATGAGCAGTTCTTC. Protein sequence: CASSIGRGQGRSYNEQFF.

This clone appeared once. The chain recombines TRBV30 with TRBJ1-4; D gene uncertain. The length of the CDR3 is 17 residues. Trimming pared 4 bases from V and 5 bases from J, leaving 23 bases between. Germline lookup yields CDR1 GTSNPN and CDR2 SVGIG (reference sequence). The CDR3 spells CAWKGGSIGNLNEKLFF. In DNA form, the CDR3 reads TGTGCCTGGAAGGGAGGCTCGATCGGGAATTTAAATGAAAAACTGTTTTTT.

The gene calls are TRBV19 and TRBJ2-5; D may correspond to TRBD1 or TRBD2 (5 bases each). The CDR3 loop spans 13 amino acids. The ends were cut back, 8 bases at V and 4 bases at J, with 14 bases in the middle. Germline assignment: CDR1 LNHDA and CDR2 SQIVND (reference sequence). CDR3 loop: CASGGQRVETQYF. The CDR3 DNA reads TGTGCCAGTGGAGGACAACGAGTAGAGACCCAGTACTTC.

CDR3 in DNA: TGTGCCATCAGTGAGCCGACTTTGCATTCACCCCTCCACTTT. Its protein product is CAISEPTLHSPLHF. The chain uses TRBV10-3 and TRBJ1-6; D is unclear. The germline V gene encodes CDR1 ENHRY and CDR2 SYGVKD. Between the trimmed V and J ends, which lost 2 bases and 8 bases, there was a span of 10 bases. This CDR3 is built from 14 residues.

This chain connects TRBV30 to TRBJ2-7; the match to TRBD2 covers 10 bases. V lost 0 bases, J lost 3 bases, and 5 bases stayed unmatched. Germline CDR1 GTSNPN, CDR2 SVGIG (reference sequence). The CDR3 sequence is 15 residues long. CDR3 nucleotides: TGTGCCTGGAGTGTCCAGCGGGAGGGCCGCTACGAGCAGTACTTC. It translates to CAWSVQREGRYEQYF.

CDR3 loop: CASSLIQGAGNEQFF. The CDR3 region has the DNA TGCGCCAGCAGCTTGATACAGGGGGCAGGGAATGAGCAGTTCTTC. J is TRBJ2-1 and V is TRBV5-1, with TRBD1 identical over 9 bases. The CDR3 contains 15 residues. The germline CDR1 and CDR2 sequences are SGHRS and YFSETQ. V dropped 1 base and J dropped 7; count of bases not matched to a gene: 6.

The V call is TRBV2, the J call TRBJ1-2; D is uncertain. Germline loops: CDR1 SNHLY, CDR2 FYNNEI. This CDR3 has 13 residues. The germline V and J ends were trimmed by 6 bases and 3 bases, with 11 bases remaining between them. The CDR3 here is CASRGNGDYGYTF. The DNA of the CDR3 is TGTGCCAGCAGGGGAAACGGGGACTATGGCTACACCTTC.

The CDR3 bases are TGTGCCAGCAGCCAAGTGCTACGGGGGCCCTACAATGAGCAGTTCTTC. As protein: CASSQVLRGPYNEQFF. The rearrangement links TRBV3-1 (or the pseudogene TRBV3-2) to TRBJ2-1; tentatively, D is TRBD1 or TRBD2 (6 bases each). Trimming cost V 1 base and J 2 bases, with 12 bases left between them. The CDR3 is 16 amino acids. The germline V gene has CDR1 LGHDT and CDR2 YNNKEL (reference sequence).

In DNA, the CDR3 is TGTGCCACCAGCAGAGTGACTAGCGGGAAAGAGACCCAGTACTTC. It encodes CATSRVTSGKETQYF. This sequence joins TRBV15 and TRBJ2-5, with 11 nucleotides matching TRBD2. Losses at the gene ends were 1 base for V and 3 bases for J; bases not matched to a gene: 1. CDR1 and CDR2 (germline): LNHNV, YYDKDF (reference sequence). CDR3 size: 15 residues.

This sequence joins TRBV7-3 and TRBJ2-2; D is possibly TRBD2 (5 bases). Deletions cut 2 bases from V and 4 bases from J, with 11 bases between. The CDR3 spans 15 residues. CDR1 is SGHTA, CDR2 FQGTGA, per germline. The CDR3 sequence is CASSLGLAGTGELFF. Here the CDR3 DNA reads TGTGCCAGCAGCTTAGGGCTAGCAGGCACCGGGGAGCTGTTTTTT.

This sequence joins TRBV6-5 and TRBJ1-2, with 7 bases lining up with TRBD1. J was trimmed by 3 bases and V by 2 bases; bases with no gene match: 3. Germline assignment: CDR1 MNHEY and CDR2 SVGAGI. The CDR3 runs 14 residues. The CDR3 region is CASSYTGEHYGYTF. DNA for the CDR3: TGTGCCAGCAGTTACACAGGGGAGCACTATGGCTACACCTTC.

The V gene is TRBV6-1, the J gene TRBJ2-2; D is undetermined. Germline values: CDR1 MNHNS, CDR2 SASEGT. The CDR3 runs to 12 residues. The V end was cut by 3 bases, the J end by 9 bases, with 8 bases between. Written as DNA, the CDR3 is TGTGCCAGCAGTGATTGGACCCGGGAGCTGTTTTTT. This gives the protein CASSDWTRELFF.

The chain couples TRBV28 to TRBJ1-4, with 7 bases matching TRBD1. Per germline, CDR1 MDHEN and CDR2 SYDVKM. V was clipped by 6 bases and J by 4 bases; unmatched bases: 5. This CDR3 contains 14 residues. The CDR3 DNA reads TGTGCCAGCAGCCCCGGGACAGTTAATGAAAAACTGTTTTTT. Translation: CASSPGTVNEKLFF. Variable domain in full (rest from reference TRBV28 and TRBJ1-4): DVKVTQSSRYLVKRTGEKVFLECVQDMDHENMFWYRQDPGLGLRLIYFSYDVKMKEKGDIPEGYSVSREKKERFSLILESASTNQTSMYLCASSPGTVNEKLFFGSGTQLSVL.